Listed below are T cell receptor beta chains from one sample, sequenced in a study of shared clonotypes between healthy human individuals. Data came from immunoSEQ multiplex PCR; TCRdb stores just in-frame clones and leaves some out. The sample records about 2.4 million clones, 85% to 95% being singletons. Input material: naive CD4+ T cells sorted from blood. All receptors come from a young man in good health. The CDR3 runs from the conserved cysteine through the conserved F or W.

j_call: TRBJ2-3; v_call: TRBV7-2; cdr3_aa: CATTRTSLTYTDTQYF
j_call: TRBJ1-6; v_call: TRBV5-1; cdr3_aa: CASSPSGTDVGSPLHF
j_call: TRBJ1-4; v_call: TRBV7-9; cdr3_aa: CASSTTGGANEKLFF
j_call: TRBJ1-2; v_call: TRBV6-5; cdr3_aa: CASSLIQGGGYTF
j_call: TRBJ2-2; v_call: TRBV7-2; cdr3_aa: CASSPGGFGELFF
j_call: TRBJ2-7; v_call: TRBV10-3; cdr3_aa: CAIQQEQPYEQYF
j_call: TRBJ1-2; v_call: TRBV25-1; cdr3_aa: CASSEFRGDGGYTF
j_call: TRBJ2-7; v_call: TRBV10-3; cdr3_aa: CAIRGQASMSYEQYF
j_call: TRBJ2-5; v_call: TRBV30; cdr3_aa: CAWWGLLQETQYF
j_call: TRBJ2-7; v_call: TRBV7-2; cdr3_aa: CASSLGTSVSYEQYF
j_call: TRBJ2-2; v_call: TRBV5-1; cdr3_aa: CASSGGNTGELFF
j_call: TRBJ2-5; v_call: TRBV19; cdr3_aa: CASSNRPSGQETQYF
j_call: TRBJ1-1; v_call: TRBV18; cdr3_aa: CASSLDDQGTEAFF
j_call: TRBJ2-7; v_call: TRBV30; cdr3_aa: CAWSADYEQYF
j_call: TRBJ2-3; v_call: TRBV4-1; cdr3_aa: CASSQDTGTSGRTDTQYF
j_call: TRBJ2-7; v_call: TRBV11-3; cdr3_aa: CASSLGPASYEQYF
j_call: TRBJ2-2; v_call: TRBV6-4; cdr3_aa: CASSETFGTGTGELFF
j_call: TRBJ2-2; v_call: TRBV6-6; cdr3_aa: CASSPQGYTGELFF
j_call: TRBJ1-6; v_call: TRBV7-6; cdr3_aa: CASSFGTEHSPLHF
j_call: TRBJ1-5; v_call: TRBV5-1; cdr3_aa: CASSLADGFPQHF
j_call: TRBJ1-2; v_call: TRBV30; cdr3_aa: CAWSPDRYGYTF
j_call: TRBJ1-4; v_call: TRBV7-9; cdr3_aa: CASSLALLTNEKLFF
j_call: TRBJ2-3; v_call: TRBV5-4; cdr3_aa: CASSSGTETTDTQYF
j_call: TRBJ2-7; v_call: TRBV11-2; cdr3_aa: CASSPWPGDVGHEQYF
j_call: TRBJ2-5; v_call: TRBV5-1; cdr3_aa: CASSAGLAGSQETQYF
j_call: TRBJ1-5; v_call: TRBV6-5; cdr3_aa: CASGGQGAGQPQHF